A single sample is the source of the 21 T cell receptor beta chains below, sequenced in a study of blood T cell repertoires in COVID-19. Data came from immunoSEQ multiplex PCR; TCRdb stores just in-frame clones and leaves some out. This sample has roughly 390,000 clones, with roughly 85% found just once. Material: peripheral blood. These receptors all come from a woman between 18 and 29 years old with acute or convalescent COVID-19.

Remarks on this clone: In the same sample, other DNA sequences code for this CDR3. The V and J genes are TRBV20-1 and TRBJ1-1; 7 bases map to TRBD1. J lost 3 bases, V lost 3 bases, and 4 bases had no gene match. Germline V lookup: CDR1 DFQATT, CDR2 SNEGSKA (reference sequence). The CDR3 has 13 residues. This CDR3 reads CSASPGGDTEAFF. The CDR3 DNA sequence: TGCAGTGCTAGTCCAGGGGGTGACACTGAAGCTTTCTTT.

V gene TRBV27 combines with J gene TRBJ1-2; TRBD1 aligns across 10 bases. This CDR3 spans 16 amino acids. Trimming at V came to 6 bases and at J to 1 base, leaving 8 bases not matched to a gene. Germline lookup yields CDR1 MNHEY and CDR2 SMNVEV (reference sequence). The CDR3 loop is CASRRGTGVFNYGYTF. The CDR3 nucleotides read TGTGCCAGCAGGAGAGGGACAGGGGTTTTTAACTATGGCTACACCTTC.

J is TRBJ2-7 and V is TRBV6-5, with TRBD1 identical over 10 bases. Trimming cost V 6 bases and J 6 bases; bases outside gene matches: 8. The germline CDR1 and CDR2 sequences are MNHEY and SVGAGI. The CDR3 is 14 residues long. CDR3 DNA: TGTGCCAGCAGGCCCGGGACAGGGGTTCGCGAGCAGTACTTC. This translates into CASRPGTGVREQYF.

This sequence joins TRBV9 and TRBJ1-3; TRBD1 aligns across 10 bases. V gave up 3 bases and J gave up 1 base; unmatched junction bases: 7. CDR3 length equals 17 residues. Per the germline V gene, CDR1 is SGDLS and CDR2 is YYNGEE. CDR3 in amino acids: CASSAPEDRGSGNTIYF. As DNA, the CDR3 is TGTGCCAGCAGCGCCCCGGAGGACAGGGGGTCTGGAAACACCATATATTTT.

This clone was detected only once. The V gene is TRBV3-1 (or the pseudogene TRBV3-2), the J gene TRBJ1-6, with TRBD1 as a possible D gene (6 bases). The CDR3 contains 16 residues. Germline CDR1 reads LGHDT; CDR2 reads YNNKEL (reference sequence). Trimming removed 4 bases at V and 7 bases at J, with 17 bases between. CDR3 loop: CASSRRGGMANSPLHF. The CDR3 DNA is TGTGCCAGCAGCCGGAGGGGGGGAATGGCGAATTCACCCCTCCACTTT.

Details on this clone: The same CDR3 arises from other DNA sequences in this sample as well. The chain joins TRBV5-1 to TRBJ1-1; D ambiguous. The germline V gene encodes CDR1 SGHRS and CDR2 YFSETQ. This CDR3 is 14 amino acids long. Trimming stripped 0 bases from V and 2 bases from J, with 8 bases between. The CDR3 protein is CASSLGGGNTEAFF. The CDR3 coding sequence is TGCGCCAGCAGCTTGGGGGGAGGAAACACTGAAGCTTTCTTT.

The J gene is TRBJ1-1, the V gene TRBV19; no firm D call. Trimming left V 2 bases short and J 1 base short, with 5 bases between. Looked up from germline, CDR1 is LNHDA and CDR2 is SQIVND (reference sequence). The CDR3 contains 13 residues. CDR3 nucleotides: TGTGCCAGTAGTATAAGACAGAACACTGAAGCTTTCTTT. This sequence encodes CASSIRQNTEAFF.

The chain is built from TRBV3-1 (or the pseudogene TRBV3-2) and TRBJ2-7, with TRBD2 identical over 14 bases. Trimming removed 4 bases from V and 6 bases from J; junction bases left unmatched: 5. The CDR3 extends over 15 amino acids. Per germline, CDR1 LGHDT and CDR2 YNNKEL (reference sequence). This CDR3 is CASSPGTSGSAEQYF. The CDR3 region has the DNA TGTGCCAGCAGCCCAGGGACTAGCGGGAGTGCCGAGCAGTACTTC.

The V and J genes are TRBV7-9 and TRBJ2-7, with D maybe TRBD1 (6 bases). Trimming stripped 5 bases from V and 3 bases from J, with 17 bases between. CDR1 and CDR2 from the germline V gene are SEHNR and FQNEAQ (reference sequence). The CDR3 contains 15 residues. Here the CDR3 reads CASSVRDTSYYEQYF. CDR3 nucleotide sequence: TGTGCCAGCAGCGTCCGGGACACGTCCTACTACGAGCAGTACTTC.

This chain joins TRBV19 and TRBJ2-5, with a possible D match to TRBD2 (6 bases). Germline CDR1 reads LNHDA; CDR2 reads SQIVND (reference sequence). V was pared by 1 base and J by 5 bases, with 11 bases between. CDR3 length: 14 amino acids. The CDR3 loop is CASSIVGGEETQYF. In DNA form, the CDR3 reads TGTGCCAGTAGTATAGTCGGGGGAGAGGAGACCCAGTACTTC.

The V and J genes are TRBV27 and TRBJ2-2; 11 bases map to TRBD2. The length of the CDR3 is 17 residues. V lost 3 bases to trimming and J lost 6 bases; unmatched junction nucleotides: 9. Germline CDR1 reads MNHEY; CDR2 reads SMNVEV (reference sequence). CDR3 DNA sequence: TGTGCCAGCAGTTTCCCTAGGACTAGCGGGTTCCCCGGGGAGCTGTTTTTT. This encodes CASSFPRTSGFPGELFF.

This clone appeared a few times. The V and J genes are TRBV27 and TRBJ2-5; TRBD2 might be the D (7 bases). The V gene's germline CDR1 is MNHEY and CDR2 SMNVEV (reference sequence). V lost 8 bases and J 5 bases, leaving 15 bases between the germline ends. The CDR3 contains 13 residues. Written as DNA, the CDR3 is TGTGCCAGCCGGGCCGGGGGGCGGGAGACCCAGTACTTC. Its protein is CASRAGGRETQYF.

The chain recombines TRBV19 with TRBJ1-5; unclear D gene. Germline V gene sequence: CDR1 LNHDA, CDR2 SQIVND (reference sequence). The CDR3 runs 14 residues. V was pared by 4 bases and J by 4 bases, with 11 bases between. For the CDR3, the DNA is TGTGCCAGTAGTACCCGACAACTTAATCAGCCCCAGCATTTT. Its translation is CASSTRQLNQPQHF.

The rearrangement uses TRBV10-1 and TRBJ2-7, with 8 bases lining up with TRBD2. This CDR3 is built from 15 residues. After removal of 5 bases from V and 7 bases from J, the junction contained 13 bases not matched to a gene. Germline CDR1 and CDR2: WNHNN and SYGVQD (reference sequence). CDR3 in amino acids: CASSQEAGVVGEQYF. CDR3 sequence (DNA): TGCGCCAGCAGTCAGGAAGCGGGAGTTGTGGGGGAGCAGTACTTC.

This clone was seen a single time. This sequence joins TRBV28 and TRBJ1-5; the D gene is possibly TRBD1 (6 bases). In germline, CDR1 is MDHEN, CDR2 SYDVKM. The CDR3 loop spans 11 amino acids. The ends were cut back, 8 bases at V and 11 bases at J, with 13 bases in the middle. CDR3 nucleotides: TGTGCCAGCGGGGGCTCCCTGGCCCAGCATTTT. The encoded protein is CASGGSLAQHF.

The chain recombines TRBV14 with TRBJ1-1; D is possibly TRBD1 (5 bases). This CDR3 is 17 amino acids long. V dropped 1 base and J dropped 0 bases, with 15 bases sitting between them. Per the germline V gene, CDR1 is SGHDN and CDR2 is FVKESK. The DNA for the CDR3 is TGTGCCAGCAGCCAAGGGCCGACAGTCAATATGAACACTGAAGCTTTCTTT. Amino acids: CASSQGPTVNMNTEAFF.

This sequence joins TRBV27 and TRBJ2-7; D not certain. The CDR3 contains 13 residues. The germline V gene has CDR1 MNHEY and CDR2 SMNVEV (reference sequence). V dropped 2 bases and J dropped 2 bases, with 7 bases sitting between them. CDR3 in amino acids: CASSLGTTYEQYF. The CDR3 nucleotides are TGTGCCAGCAGTTTAGGCACGACCTACGAGCAGTACTTC.

The chain recombines TRBV27 with TRBJ1-1; TRBD1 matches 7 bases. The V segment lost 6 bases and the J segment 6 bases; nucleotides outside the gene matches: 10. This CDR3 is built from 14 residues. In germline, CDR1 is MNHEY, CDR2 SMNVEV (reference sequence). CDR3 amino acids: CASRVTGEGAEAFF. The CDR3 coding sequence is TGTGCCAGCAGGGTTACAGGGGAAGGCGCTGAAGCTTTCTTT.

This rearrangement joins TRBV19 to TRBJ1-5, with 10 nucleotides matching TRBD1. V gave up 5 bases and J gave up 0 bases; unmatched junction bases: 4. This CDR3 comprises 16 residues. Germline V lookup: CDR1 LNHDA, CDR2 SQIVND (reference sequence). The CDR3 region is CASSAGQGYSNQPQHF. In DNA form, the CDR3 reads TGTGCCAGTAGTGCGGGACAGGGGTATAGCAATCAGCCCCAGCATTTT.

The rearrangement uses TRBV5-4 and TRBJ1-3, with D possibly being TRBD1 (6 bases). The CDR3 contains 14 residues. In germline, CDR1 is SGHNT, CDR2 YYREEE (reference sequence). Trimming cost V 4 bases and J 4 bases, with 12 bases left between them. The DNA for the CDR3 is TGTGCCAGCAGCCCTCAGGGGTCCGGAAACACCATATATTTT. Its protein product is CASSPQGSGNTIYF.

The rearrangement joins TRBV4-1 to TRBJ2-3; 10 nucleotides line up with TRBD2. CDR3 length: 15 amino acids. The V segment lost 1 base and the J segment 4 bases; nucleotides outside the gene matches: 2. In germline, CDR1 is MGHRA, CDR2 YSYEKL. CDR3 loop: CASSQVAGGSDTQYF. The CDR3 DNA follows: TGCGCCAGCAGCCAAGTAGCGGGAGGCTCAGATACGCAGTATTTT.